Each of the 20 T cell receptor beta chains below was sequenced from the same sample in a study of shared clonotypes between healthy human individuals. The data were produced by immunoSEQ multiplex PCR, yet TCRdb's version contains in-frame clones alone and is incomplete. This table has around 1.1 million clones, approximately 80% appearing once. Input material: memory CD4+ T cells from PBMCs. This sample's subset: CD45RA-negative fraction. These receptors all come from a young man in good health. Some clones in this sample may be carry-over from other donors' samples.

This chain links TRBV7-8 with TRBJ2-2, with unresolved D. Trimming removed 1 base from V and 5 bases from J, with 14 bases in between. Germline lookup yields CDR1 SGHVS and CDR2 FQNEAQ. CDR3 length: 16 amino acids. CDR3 bases: TGTGCCAGCAGCTTAGTCATTAGCTCTAGGACCGGGGAGCTGTTTTTT. It is translated as CASSLVISSRTGELFF. Based on the CDR3 plus reference TRBV7-8 and TRBJ2-2, the full variable domain is GAGVSQSPRYKVAKRGQDVALRCDPISGHVSLFWYQQALGQGPEFLTYFQNEAQLDKSGLPSDRFFAERPEGSVSTLKIQRTQQEDSAVYLCASSLVISSRTGELFFGEGSRLTVL.

The genes are TRBV7-9 and TRBJ1-1; D is uncertain. Per germline, CDR1 SEHNR and CDR2 FQNEAQ (reference sequence). Trimming left V 0 bases short and J 1 base short, with 9 bases between. The CDR3 has 15 amino acids. In DNA, the CDR3 is TGTGCCAGCAGCTTAGCGCGGGCGCAGAACACTGAAGCTTTCTTT. This sequence encodes CASSLARAQNTEAFF.

The chain couples TRBV12-2 to TRBJ2-7; the table's TRBD2 call for D was not verified on the DNA. TRBV12-2 is a recognized pseudogene. The CDR3 has 16 amino acids. The CDR3, as DNA: TGTGCAAGTCGCCCCCCCCCGGGGGTTCAAGCCTACGAGCAGTACTTC. This gives the protein CASRPPPGVQAYEQYF.

This chain connects TRBV6-1 to TRBJ2-1; D unresolved. Germline lookup yields CDR1 MNHNS and CDR2 SASEGT. V lost 6 bases to trimming and J lost 7 bases, with 13 bases between them. The CDR3 contains 13 residues. Here the CDR3 DNA reads TGTGCCAGCAGGACACCGATGGTGAATGAGCAGTTCTTC. It yields the protein CASRTPMVNEQFF.

The chain carries TRBV10-2 and TRBJ2-7, with 7 bases identical to TRBD2. With 3 bases clipped from V and 4 bases from J, the junction kept 12 bases outside the gene matches. The CDR3 contains 16 residues. Germline V gene data show CDR1 as WSHSY and CDR2 as SAAADI. Written as DNA, the CDR3 is TGCGCCAGCAGTGACCCCACCGCGGGAGCAGGGTACGAGCAGTACTTC. This codes for CASSDPTAGAGYEQYF.

The chain combines TRBV2 with TRBJ1-5, with D possibly TRBD1 on 6 matching bases. The V gene's germline CDR1 is SNHLY and CDR2 FYNNEI. This CDR3 comprises 15 residues. The V end lost 5 bases, the J end lost 3 bases, and 14 bases lay between the germline ends. CDR3 bases: TGTGCCAGCAGTCAAATGGAGGGGGTCAATCAGCCCCAGCATTTT. Translating it yields CASSQMEGVNQPQHF.

The J gene is TRBJ2-1, the V gene TRBV28, with TRBD2 matching over 7 bases. The junction had 11 bases not matched to a gene; V was cut back by 2 bases and J by 4 bases. Germline-derived CDR1 and CDR2 are MDHEN and SYDVKM. The CDR3 totals 17 residues. The CDR3 loop is CASSLNDWGRVYNEQFF. The DNA of the CDR3 is TGTGCCAGCAGTTTAAATGATTGGGGGAGGGTTTACAATGAGCAGTTCTTC.

The rearrangement links TRBV5-6 to TRBJ1-3; D unclear. CDR3 length: 14 residues. Germline V CDR1 and CDR2: SGHDT, YYEEEE. The V gene lost 1 base and the J gene lost 2 bases, with 7 bases spanning the gap. CDR3 nucleotide sequence: TGTGCCAGCAGCTTGAACGGGGCTGGAAACACCATATATTTT. Its translation: CASSLNGAGNTIYF.

V is TRBV5-6 and J is TRBJ1-2, with 7 nucleotides matching TRBD1. V was pared by 0 bases and J by 5 bases, with 19 bases of the junction left unmatched. Germline V gene lookup returns CDR1 SGHDT and CDR2 YYEEEE. This CDR3 spans 19 amino acids. CDR3: CASSLAGGLRAQNLYGYTF. CDR3 nucleotides: TGTGCCAGCAGCTTGGCAGGGGGGTTACGCGCCCAAAATCTTTATGGCTACACCTTC.

V and J are TRBV7-2 and TRBJ2-5; 9 positions agree with TRBD1. TRBJ2-7 matches the DNA end more closely, so the J call is doubtful. The CDR3 consists of 14 residues. CDR1 is SGHTA and CDR2 is FQGNSA in the germline V gene. CDR3 sequence reads: CASSSQTGGYEQYF. The CDR3 nucleotides read TGTGCCAGCAGCTCCCAGACAGGGGGCTACGAGCAGTACTTC.

The J gene is TRBJ2-7, the V gene TRBV6-5; TRBD1 agrees at 11 bases. Trimming cost V 5 bases and J 5 bases; bases outside gene matches: 5. This CDR3 region has 14 residues. Germline assignment: CDR1 MNHEY and CDR2 SVGAGI. CDR3 residues: CASSRTGGWDEQYF. The CDR3 nucleotides read TGTGCCAGCAGTAGGACAGGGGGCTGGGACGAGCAGTACTTC.

The V call is TRBV6-5, the J call TRBJ1-3, with TRBD1 as a possible D gene (5 bases). The CDR3 consists of 15 residues. V was cut by 6 bases and J by 0 bases, with 12 bases left in between. CDR1 is MNHEY and CDR2 is SVGAGI in the germline V gene. DNA for the CDR3: TGTGCCAGCAGCCCCGGACATCCCTCTGGAAACACCATATATTTT. Translated, it gives CASSPGHPSGNTIYF.

The chain links TRBV10-2 to TRBJ2-7; the D gene is possibly TRBD1 (6 bases). The CDR3 spans 16 residues. With 2 bases removed from V and 4 bases from J, the gap between germline ends came to 18 bases. Looked up from germline, CDR1 is WSHSY and CDR2 is SAAADI. CDR3 in amino acids: CASSERTRQVAYEQYF. As DNA, the CDR3 is TGCGCCAGCAGTGAGCGAACTCGACAGGTAGCTTACGAGCAGTACTTC.

The chain couples TRBV5-1 to TRBJ1-2; TRBD1 matches 8 bases. The CDR3 contains 11 residues. V lost 6 bases and J lost 6; bases outside the gene matches: 1. The germline V gene encodes CDR1 SGHRS and CDR2 YFSETQ. DNA of the CDR3: TGCGCCAGCACACAGGGGGATGGCTACACCTTC. This encodes CASTQGDGYTF.

The V call is TRBV5-8, the J call TRBJ2-5, with 7 bases that match TRBD1. The ends lost 4 bases at V and 6 bases at J; junction bases unmatched: 6. The CDR3 is made up of 13 amino acids. Germline values: CDR1 SGHTS, CDR2 YDEGEE. The CDR3 bases are TGTGCCAGCAGCCCTGACAGGGCACAGACCCAGTACTTC. Its translation is CASSPDRAQTQYF.

This clone was seen only once. V usage is TRBV7-2 and J usage is TRBJ1-1; tentative D call: TRBD1 (5 bases). V lost 1 base and J lost 4, with 16 bases in between. The CDR3 contains 16 residues. Germline V gene sequence: CDR1 SGHTA, CDR2 FQGNSA. DNA of the CDR3: TGTGCCAGCAGCTTAGTCCGCTCAGTTGGGGGCACTGAAGCTTTCTTT. This encodes CASSLVRSVGGTEAFF.

The chain recombines TRBV5-1 with TRBJ2-2, with D possibly being TRBD1 or TRBD2 (5 bases each). The CDR3 covers 16 residues. Germline CDR1 is SGHRS and CDR2 is YFSETQ. The V end lost 3 bases, the J end lost 7 bases, and 19 bases lay between the germline ends. CDR3: CASSSGPVRMVGELFF. The CDR3, as DNA: TGCGCCAGCAGCTCGGGACCAGTGAGAATGGTCGGGGAGCTGTTTTTT.

The V gene is TRBV7-7, the J gene TRBJ2-5; 8 bases are shared with TRBD1. Losses at the gene ends were 5 bases for V and 5 bases for J; bases not matched to a gene: 4. In germline, CDR1 is SSHAT, CDR2 FNYEAQ (reference sequence). The CDR3 runs 13 residues. CDR3 DNA: TGTGCCAGCAGCCGACAGGGGCGGGAGACCCAGTACTTC. It is translated as CASSRQGRETQYF.

The rearrangement joins TRBV28 to TRBJ2-3; 7 bases agree with TRBD2. The germline gives CDR1 MDHEN, CDR2 SYDVKM. J gave up 0 bases and V 10 bases, and 4 bases lay outside the gene matches. This CDR3 has 13 amino acids. CDR3 in DNA: TGTGCCACCCTTAGCGGGAGCACAGATACGCAGTATTTT. Translated, it gives CATLSGSTDTQYF.

The chain links TRBV27 to TRBJ1-2, with D unclear. The CDR3 is made up of 13 amino acids. Germline V gives CDR1 MNHEY, CDR2 SMNVEV (reference sequence). V lost 0 bases and J 5 bases, leaving 7 bases between the germline ends. Written as DNA, the CDR3 is TGTGCCAGCAGTTTATCGAATGGGTATGGCTACACCTTC. Translated: CASSLSNGYGYTF.